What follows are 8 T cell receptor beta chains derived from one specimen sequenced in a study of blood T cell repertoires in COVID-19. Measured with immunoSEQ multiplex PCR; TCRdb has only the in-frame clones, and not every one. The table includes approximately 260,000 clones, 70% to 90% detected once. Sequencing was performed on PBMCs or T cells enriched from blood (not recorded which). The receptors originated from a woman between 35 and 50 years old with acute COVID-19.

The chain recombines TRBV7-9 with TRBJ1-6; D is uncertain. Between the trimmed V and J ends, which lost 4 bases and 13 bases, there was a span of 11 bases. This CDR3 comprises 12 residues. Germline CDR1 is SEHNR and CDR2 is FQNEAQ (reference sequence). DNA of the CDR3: TGTGCCAGCAGCTACCTAACGGGTCCCCTCCACTTT. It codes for CASSYLTGPLHF. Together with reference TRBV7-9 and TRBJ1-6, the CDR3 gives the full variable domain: DTGVSQNPRHKITKRGQNVTFRCDPISEHNRLYWYRQTLGQGPEFLTYFQNEAQLEKSRLLSDRFSAERPKGSFSTLEIQRTEQGDSAMYLCASSYLTGPLHFGNGTRLTVT.

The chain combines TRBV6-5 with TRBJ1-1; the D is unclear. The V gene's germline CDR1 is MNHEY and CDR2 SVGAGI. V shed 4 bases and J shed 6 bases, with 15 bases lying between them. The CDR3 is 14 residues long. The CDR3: CASSFSTGSAEAFF. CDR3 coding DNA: TGTGCCAGCAGTTTCTCCACCGGGAGCGCTGAAGCTTTCTTT.

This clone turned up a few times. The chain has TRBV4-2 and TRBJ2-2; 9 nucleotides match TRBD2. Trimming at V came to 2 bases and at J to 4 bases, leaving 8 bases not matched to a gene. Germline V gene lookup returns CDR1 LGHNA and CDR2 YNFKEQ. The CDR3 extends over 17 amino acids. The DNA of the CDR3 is TGTGCCAGCAGCCAATACGTAGCGGGAGTGGGCACCGGGGAGCTGTTTTTT. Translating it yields CASSQYVAGVGTGELFF.

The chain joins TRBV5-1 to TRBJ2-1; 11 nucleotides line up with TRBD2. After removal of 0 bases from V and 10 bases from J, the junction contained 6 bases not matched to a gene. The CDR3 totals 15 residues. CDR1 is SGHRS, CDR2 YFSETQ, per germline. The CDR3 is CASSLGLAGGDEQFF. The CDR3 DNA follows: TGCGCCAGCAGCTTGGGTTTAGCGGGAGGGGACGAGCAGTTCTTC.

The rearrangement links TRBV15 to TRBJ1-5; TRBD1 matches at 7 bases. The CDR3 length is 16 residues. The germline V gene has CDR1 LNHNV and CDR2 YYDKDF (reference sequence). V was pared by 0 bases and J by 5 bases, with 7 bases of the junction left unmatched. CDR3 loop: CATSRDIAGGDQPQHF. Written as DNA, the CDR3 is TGTGCCACCAGCAGAGATATTGCAGGGGGTGATCAGCCCCAGCATTTT.

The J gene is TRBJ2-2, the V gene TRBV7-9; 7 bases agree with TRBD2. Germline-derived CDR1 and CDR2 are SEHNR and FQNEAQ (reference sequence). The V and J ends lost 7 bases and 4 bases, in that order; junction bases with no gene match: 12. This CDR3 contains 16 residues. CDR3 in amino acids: CASISGAGVGTGELFF. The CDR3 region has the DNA TGTGCCAGCATCTCGGGCGCGGGAGTGGGCACCGGGGAGCTGTTTTTT.

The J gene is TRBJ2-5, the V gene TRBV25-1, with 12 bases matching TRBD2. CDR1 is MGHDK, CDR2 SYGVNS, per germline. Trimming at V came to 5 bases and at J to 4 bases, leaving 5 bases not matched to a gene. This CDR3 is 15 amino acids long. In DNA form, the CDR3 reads TGTGCCAGCAGTCCCGCTAGCGGGAGGGGAGAGACCCAGTACTTC. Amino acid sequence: CASSPASGRGETQYF.

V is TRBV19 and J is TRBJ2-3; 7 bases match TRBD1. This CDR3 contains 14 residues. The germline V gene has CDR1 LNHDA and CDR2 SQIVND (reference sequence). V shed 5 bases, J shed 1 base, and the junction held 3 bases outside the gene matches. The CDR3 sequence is CASSPTGRTDTQYF. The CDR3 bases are TGTGCCAGTAGTCCGACAGGGCGCACAGATACGCAGTATTTT.